This T cell receptor beta chain was documented in a study of cytomegalovirus exposure and HLA in healthy donors. Background on the study: For the approximately 390 genotyped donors, roughly 80% fell within the Caucasian-associated ancestry cluster.

Healthy bone marrow donors supplied every sample. As for this clone: Its antigen is undetermined.

Study outcomes and limitations: Among TCR beta chains of equal frequency, HLA-associated ones were more clonally expanded in a later analysis.

The primer mix had 60 Vbeta and 13 Jbeta primers. This table comes from immunoSEQ multiplex PCR, and its TCRdb copy is limited to in-frame clones, with some not included. The data hold about 160,000 clones, with about 88% observed a single time. The specimen sequenced was PBMCs. The sequence was collected from a woman under 30 in good health and CMV-seronegative.

DNA for the CDR3: TGCGCCAGCAGCCCCAGGGATACCGGGGAGCTGTTTTTT. Translation gives CASSPRDTGELFF. This rearrangement joins TRBV5-1 to TRBJ2-2; D possibly corresponds to TRBD1 (5 bases). The CDR3 spans 13 residues. The V end lost 4 bases, the J end lost 5 bases, and 9 bases lay between the germline ends. CDR1 is SGHRS and CDR2 is YFSETQ in the germline V gene.